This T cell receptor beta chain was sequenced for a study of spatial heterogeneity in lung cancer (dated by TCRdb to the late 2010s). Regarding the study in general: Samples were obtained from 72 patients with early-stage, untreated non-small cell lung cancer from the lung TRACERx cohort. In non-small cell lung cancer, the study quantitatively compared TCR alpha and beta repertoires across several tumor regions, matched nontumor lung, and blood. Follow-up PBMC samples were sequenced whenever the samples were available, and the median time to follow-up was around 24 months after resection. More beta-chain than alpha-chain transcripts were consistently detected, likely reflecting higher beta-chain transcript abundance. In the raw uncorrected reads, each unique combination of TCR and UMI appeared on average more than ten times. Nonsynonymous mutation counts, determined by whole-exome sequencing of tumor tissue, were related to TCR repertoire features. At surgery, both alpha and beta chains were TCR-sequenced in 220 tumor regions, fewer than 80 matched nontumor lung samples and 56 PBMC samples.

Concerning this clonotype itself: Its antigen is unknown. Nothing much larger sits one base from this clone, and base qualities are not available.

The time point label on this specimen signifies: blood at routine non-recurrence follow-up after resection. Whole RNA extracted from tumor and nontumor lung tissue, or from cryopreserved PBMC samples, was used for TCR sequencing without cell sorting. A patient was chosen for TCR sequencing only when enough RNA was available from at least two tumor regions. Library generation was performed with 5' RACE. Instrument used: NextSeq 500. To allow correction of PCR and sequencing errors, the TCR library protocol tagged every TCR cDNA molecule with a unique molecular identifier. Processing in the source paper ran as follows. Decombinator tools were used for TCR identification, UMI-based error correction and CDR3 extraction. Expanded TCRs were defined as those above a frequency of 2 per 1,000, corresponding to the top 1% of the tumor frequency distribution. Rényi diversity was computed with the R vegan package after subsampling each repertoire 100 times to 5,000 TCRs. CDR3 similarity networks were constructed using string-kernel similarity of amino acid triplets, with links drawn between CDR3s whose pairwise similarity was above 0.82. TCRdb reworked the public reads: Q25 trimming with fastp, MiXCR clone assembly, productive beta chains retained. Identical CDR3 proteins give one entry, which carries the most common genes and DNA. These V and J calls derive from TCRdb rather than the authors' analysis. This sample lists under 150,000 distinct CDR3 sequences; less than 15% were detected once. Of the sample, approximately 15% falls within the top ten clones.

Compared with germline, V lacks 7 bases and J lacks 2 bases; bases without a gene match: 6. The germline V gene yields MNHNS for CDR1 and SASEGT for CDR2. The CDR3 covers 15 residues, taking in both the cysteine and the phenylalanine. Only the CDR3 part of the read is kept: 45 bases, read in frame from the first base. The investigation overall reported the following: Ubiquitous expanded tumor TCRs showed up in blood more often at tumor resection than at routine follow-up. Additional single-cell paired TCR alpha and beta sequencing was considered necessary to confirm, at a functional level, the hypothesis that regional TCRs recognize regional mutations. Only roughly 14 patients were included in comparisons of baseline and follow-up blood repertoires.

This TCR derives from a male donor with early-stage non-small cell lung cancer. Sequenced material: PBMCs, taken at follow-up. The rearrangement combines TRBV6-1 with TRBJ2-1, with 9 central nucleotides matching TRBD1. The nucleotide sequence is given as TGTGCCAGCACTTCGGACAGGGGCCCCTACAATGAGCAGTTCTTC. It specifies CASTSDRGPYNEQFF.